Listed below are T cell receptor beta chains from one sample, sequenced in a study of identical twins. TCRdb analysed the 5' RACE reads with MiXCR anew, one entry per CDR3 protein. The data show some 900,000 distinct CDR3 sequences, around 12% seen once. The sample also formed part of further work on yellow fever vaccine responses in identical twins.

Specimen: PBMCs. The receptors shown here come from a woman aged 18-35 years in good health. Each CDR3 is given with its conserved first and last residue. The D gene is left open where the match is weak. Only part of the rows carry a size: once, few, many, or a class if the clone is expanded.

cdr3_aa: CASSELGANEQFF; cdr3_nt: TGTGCCAGCAGTGAGCTAGGGGCTAATGAGCAGTTCTTC; clone_size: .; v_call: TRBV2; d_call: .; j_call: TRBJ2-1
cdr3_aa: CAISDRQGSGNEKLFF; cdr3_nt: TGTGCCATCAGTGATCGACAGGGATCGGGAAATGAAAAACTGTTTTTT; clone_size: many; v_call: TRBV10-3; d_call: TRBD1; j_call: TRBJ1-4
cdr3_aa: CASSLAGGPAKNIQYF; cdr3_nt: TGTGCCAGCAGCTTAGCGGGAGGGCCCGCCAAAAACATTCAGTACTTC; clone_size: few; v_call: TRBV7-9; d_call: TRBD2; j_call: TRBJ2-4
cdr3_aa: CASSLGKGQLPNEQFF; cdr3_nt: TGTGCCAGCAGCTTGGGAAAAGGACAGTTACCCAATGAGCAGTTCTTC; clone_size: few; v_call: TRBV5-4; d_call: .; j_call: TRBJ2-1
cdr3_aa: CASSPTRTSGSSTDTQYF; cdr3_nt: TGTGCCAGCAGCCCGACTCGGACTAGCGGGAGTTCCACAGATACGCAGTATTTT; clone_size: few; v_call: TRBV3-1; d_call: TRBD2; j_call: TRBJ2-3
cdr3_aa: CASSPRGVVSPLHF; cdr3_nt: TGTGCCAGCAGTCCCAGGGGGGTAGTATCACCCCTCCACTTT; clone_size: .; v_call: TRBV6-1; d_call: TRBD1; j_call: TRBJ1-6
cdr3_aa: CASSDGPQVTQYF; cdr3_nt: TGTGCCAGCAGCGACGGGCCCCAAGTGACCCAGTACTTC; clone_size: .; v_call: TRBV9; d_call: .; j_call: TRBJ2-5
cdr3_aa: CASSYSPGTPSYEQYF; cdr3_nt: TGTGCCAGCAGTTACTCCCCAGGGACACCCTCCTACGAGCAGTACTTC; clone_size: few; v_call: TRBV6-2/TRBV6-3; d_call: .; j_call: TRBJ2-7
cdr3_aa: CSVASIPFIDEQYF; cdr3_nt: TGCAGCGTAGCCAGTATTCCCTTTATCGACGAGCAGTACTTC; clone_size: .; v_call: TRBV29-1; d_call: .; j_call: TRBJ2-7
cdr3_aa: CASSPGTSGITYNEQFF; cdr3_nt: TGCGCCAGCAGCCCCGGGACTAGCGGGATTACCTACAATGAGCAGTTCTTC; clone_size: few; v_call: TRBV5-1; d_call: TRBD2; j_call: TRBJ2-1
cdr3_aa: CASSPLRAGGNLSGNTIYF; cdr3_nt: TGTGCCAGCTCACCACTTCGAGCAGGGGGCAATCTTTCTGGAAACACCATATATTTT; clone_size: .; v_call: TRBV18; d_call: TRBD1; j_call: TRBJ1-3
cdr3_aa: CSARQAPNTGELFF; cdr3_nt: TGCAGTGCTCGACAGGCCCCGAACACCGGGGAGCTGTTTTTT; clone_size: few; v_call: TRBV20-1; d_call: .; j_call: TRBJ2-2
cdr3_aa: CATSQESGGPYGYTF; cdr3_nt: TGTGCCACCTCCCAAGAATCGGGGGGACCATATGGCTACACCTTC; clone_size: .; v_call: TRBV3-1; d_call: .; j_call: TRBJ1-2
cdr3_aa: CSVVSRGEQFF; cdr3_nt: TGCAGCGTTGTATCGCGTGGTGAGCAGTTCTTC; clone_size: few; v_call: TRBV29-1; d_call: .; j_call: TRBJ2-1
cdr3_aa: CATSDLRDREGSLNEQFF; cdr3_nt: TGTGCCACCAGTGATTTGCGGGACCGGGAGGGCTCCCTAAATGAGCAGTTCTTC; clone_size: .; v_call: TRBV24-1; d_call: TRBD2; j_call: TRBJ2-1
cdr3_aa: CASSQVIRLSDTQYF; cdr3_nt: TGCGCCAGCAGCCAAGTGATCCGTTTGAGTGATACGCAGTATTTT; clone_size: .; v_call: TRBV4-1; d_call: .; j_call: TRBJ2-3
cdr3_aa: CASSYSKREPDTQYF; cdr3_nt: TGTGCCAGCAGTTACTCGAAGCGGGAACCAGATACGCAGTATTTT; clone_size: .; v_call: TRBV6-5; d_call: TRBD2; j_call: TRBJ2-3
cdr3_aa: CASRPTSGGIREQYF; cdr3_nt: TGTGCCAGCAGACCCACTAGCGGGGGAATCCGAGAGCAGTACTTC; clone_size: .; v_call: TRBV12-3/TRBV12-4; d_call: TRBD2; j_call: TRBJ2-7
cdr3_aa: CASSLGGDRETDTQYF; cdr3_nt: TGTGCCAGCAGCTTAGGCGGGGACAGGGAGACAGATACGCAGTATTTT; clone_size: few; v_call: TRBV7-4; d_call: TRBD1; j_call: TRBJ2-3
cdr3_aa: CASSLDLKRELFF; cdr3_nt: TGTGCCAGCAGCTTAGATTTGAAACGGGAGCTGTTTTTT; clone_size: few; v_call: TRBV7-9; d_call: .; j_call: TRBJ2-2
cdr3_aa: CASSRSTGLAGVGDTQYF; cdr3_nt: TGTGCCAGCAGTCGTTCTACTGGACTAGCGGGAGTAGGAGATACGCAGTATTTT; clone_size: .; v_call: TRBV28; d_call: TRBD2; j_call: TRBJ2-3
cdr3_aa: CASSQATTPGELFF; cdr3_nt: TGTGCCAGCAGCCAAGCGACGACTCCTGGGGAGCTGTTTTTT; clone_size: few; v_call: TRBV3-1; d_call: .; j_call: TRBJ2-2
cdr3_aa: CASRPRRWEGQETQYF; cdr3_nt: TGTGCCAGCAGACCCCGCCGTTGGGAGGGACAAGAGACCCAGTACTTC; clone_size: few; v_call: TRBV28; d_call: TRBD2; j_call: TRBJ2-5
cdr3_aa: CASIPEGLGSYEQYF; cdr3_nt: TGTGCCAGCATCCCGGAGGGCCTAGGATCCTACGAGCAGTACTTC; clone_size: .; v_call: TRBV2; d_call: .; j_call: TRBJ2-7
cdr3_aa: CASSALGTSGINEQFF; cdr3_nt: TGTGCCAGCAGTGCCCTCGGGACTAGCGGGATTAATGAGCAGTTCTTC; clone_size: .; v_call: TRBV25-1; d_call: TRBD2; j_call: TRBJ2-1
cdr3_aa: CSATRQGNEQYF; cdr3_nt: TGCAGTGCTACTCGACAGGGGAACGAGCAGTACTTC; clone_size: .; v_call: TRBV20-1; d_call: TRBD1; j_call: TRBJ2-7
cdr3_aa: CASSESGSGAYNEQFF; cdr3_nt: TGTGCCAGCAGTGAATCGGGTAGCGGGGCATACAATGAGCAGTTCTTC; clone_size: .; v_call: TRBV25-1; d_call: TRBD2; j_call: TRBJ2-1
cdr3_aa: CASSLAPGGSTDTQYF; cdr3_nt: TGTGCCAGCAGCTTAGCCCCGGGAGGGAGCACAGATACGCAGTATTTT; clone_size: few; v_call: TRBV7-2; d_call: TRBD2; j_call: TRBJ2-3
cdr3_aa: CASSQPGTGPSGELFF; cdr3_nt: TGCGCCAGCAGCCAACCAGGGACAGGGCCTTCCGGGGAGCTGTTTTTT; clone_size: many; v_call: TRBV4-1; d_call: TRBD1; j_call: TRBJ2-2
cdr3_aa: CSASIPDRPTYEQYF; cdr3_nt: TGCAGTGCTAGCATCCCCGACAGGCCTACCTACGAGCAGTACTTC; clone_size: .; v_call: TRBV20-1; d_call: .; j_call: TRBJ2-7
cdr3_aa: CASSLEPYNSPLHF; cdr3_nt: TGTGCCAGCAGCTTAGAGCCTTATAATTCACCCCTCCACTTT; clone_size: many; v_call: TRBV7-8; d_call: .; j_call: TRBJ1-6
cdr3_aa: CASSSTSGAGAYNEQFF; cdr3_nt: TGTGCCAGCAGTTCAACCTCGGGGGCAGGCGCCTACAATGAGCAGTTCTTC; clone_size: few; v_call: TRBV12-3/TRBV12-4; d_call: .; j_call: TRBJ2-1
cdr3_aa: CASSLARLAGTDTQYF; cdr3_nt: TGTGCCAGCAGCTTAGCGCGATTAGCGGGCACAGATACGCAGTATTTT; clone_size: .; v_call: TRBV7-2; d_call: .; j_call: TRBJ2-3
cdr3_aa: CAVKTREPTGEQFF; cdr3_nt: TGTGCCGTAAAGACCCGGGAGCCTACGGGTGAGCAGTTCTTC; clone_size: many; v_call: TRBV10-3; d_call: .; j_call: TRBJ2-1
cdr3_aa: CASSPLGQMDTEAFF; cdr3_nt: TGTGCCAGCTCACCACTGGGACAGATGGACACTGAAGCTTTCTTT; clone_size: few; v_call: TRBV18; d_call: TRBD1; j_call: TRBJ1-1
cdr3_aa: CASSLGDRGSETQYF; cdr3_nt: TGTGCCAGCAGCTTGGGGGACAGGGGTTCAGAGACCCAGTACTTC; clone_size: .; v_call: TRBV5-5; d_call: TRBD1; j_call: TRBJ2-5
cdr3_aa: CASSLGLAGTKETDTQYF; cdr3_nt: TGCGCCAGCAGCTTGGGGCTAGCGGGGACCAAGGAGACAGATACGCAGTATTTT; clone_size: few; v_call: TRBV5-1; d_call: TRBD2; j_call: TRBJ2-3
cdr3_aa: CASSVGLAGDNEQFF; cdr3_nt: TGCGCCAGCAGTGTAGGACTAGCGGGAGACAATGAGCAGTTCTTC; clone_size: .; v_call: TRBV10-1; d_call: TRBD2; j_call: TRBJ2-1
cdr3_aa: CSASSLAGGPNEQFF; cdr3_nt: TGCAGTGCTAGCTCACTAGCGGGGGGGCCCAATGAGCAGTTCTTC; clone_size: many; v_call: TRBV20-1; d_call: TRBD2; j_call: TRBJ2-1
cdr3_aa: CATLPWREGPDTQYF; cdr3_nt: TGTGCCACTCTCCCTTGGCGGGAGGGCCCTGATACGCAGTATTTT; clone_size: many; v_call: TRBV10-3; d_call: TRBD2; j_call: TRBJ2-3
cdr3_aa: CASSTGPDDTQYF; cdr3_nt: TGTGCCAGCAGCACGGGGCCCGACGATACGCAGTATTTT; clone_size: .; v_call: TRBV3-1; d_call: .; j_call: TRBJ2-3
cdr3_aa: CASSKGRGGETQYF; cdr3_nt: TGTGCCAGCTCTAAAGGGCGAGGTGGGGAGACCCAGTACTTC; clone_size: many; v_call: TRBV12-3/TRBV12-4; d_call: .; j_call: TRBJ2-5
cdr3_aa: CSARGTSGNNEQFF; cdr3_nt: TGCAGTGCTAGAGGGACTAGCGGGAATAATGAGCAGTTCTTC; clone_size: many; v_call: TRBV20-1; d_call: TRBD2; j_call: TRBJ2-1
cdr3_aa: CASSGAGGRVKGSTEAFF; cdr3_nt: TGTGCCAGCTCGGGGGCCGGGGGGCGAGTTAAAGGGTCCACTGAAGCTTTCTTT; clone_size: many; v_call: TRBV28; d_call: .; j_call: TRBJ1-1
cdr3_aa: CASSRVGTDTQYF; cdr3_nt: TGCGCCAGCAGTCGGGTGGGCACAGATACGCAGTATTTT; clone_size: many; v_call: TRBV5-1; d_call: .; j_call: TRBJ2-3
cdr3_aa: CASSLAATGLNTEAFF; cdr3_nt: TGCGCCAGCAGCTTGGCCGCGACAGGGCTGAACACTGAAGCTTTCTTT; clone_size: many; v_call: TRBV5-1; d_call: TRBD1; j_call: TRBJ1-1
cdr3_aa: CSARPRGSEQTGELFF; cdr3_nt: TGCAGTGCTAGACCCCGGGGTTCAGAGCAAACTGGGGAGCTGTTTTTT; clone_size: .; v_call: TRBV20-1; d_call: .; j_call: TRBJ2-2
cdr3_aa: CSARPAGTGQYF; cdr3_nt: TGCAGTGCTAGACCCGCGGGAACAGGCCAGTACTTC; clone_size: .; v_call: TRBV20-1; d_call: .; j_call: TRBJ2-4
cdr3_aa: CASSSGPGVNEQFF; cdr3_nt: TGTGCCAGCAGCTCCGGGCCAGGGGTCAATGAGCAGTTCTTC; clone_size: few; v_call: TRBV7-9; d_call: .; j_call: TRBJ2-1
cdr3_aa: CSARASLAGAYEQYF; cdr3_nt: TGCAGTGCTAGAGCCAGTCTAGCGGGGGCCTACGAGCAGTACTTC; clone_size: .; v_call: TRBV20-1; d_call: TRBD2; j_call: TRBJ2-7
cdr3_aa: CASSLVLAGDTQYF; cdr3_nt: TGTGCCAGCAGCTTAGTACTAGCGGGAGATACGCAGTATTTT; clone_size: .; v_call: TRBV11-2; d_call: TRBD2; j_call: TRBJ2-3
cdr3_aa: CATATGGARTGELFF; cdr3_nt: TGCGCCACCGCGACGGGGGGCGCACGAACCGGGGAGCTGTTTTTT; clone_size: many; v_call: TRBV5-1; d_call: .; j_call: TRBJ2-2
cdr3_aa: CAIQTAEEKLFF; cdr3_nt: TGTGCCATCCAAACAGCGGAGGAAAAACTGTTTTTT; clone_size: few; v_call: TRBV12-3/TRBV12-4; d_call: .; j_call: TRBJ1-4